This passage covers 24 T cell receptor beta chains from one sample sequenced in a study of CXCR3-negative and CXCR3-positive naive CD8 T cells. Their target antigens are unknown. Study results and limitations: CXCR3-positive naive cells had more hydrophobic TRB CDR3s than CXCR3-negative naive cells.

TRB cDNA libraries were made by UMI-labeled 5' RACE. TCRdb reanalyzed the 5' RACE reads, giving one entry per CDR3 protein sequence and no DNA. The sample data list some 60,000 distinct CDR3 sequences. Sequenced input: naive CXCR3+ CD8+ T cells from blood. Documented subset: CD45RO-CCR7+CD27+CD95- naive CD8+ T cells expressing CXCR3 (TNR3+). The receptors derive from a human donor in good health. Some clones in this sample may be carry-over from other donors' samples.

The V call is TRBV10-3, the J call TRBJ1-3. CDR1 is ENHRY and CDR2 is SYGVKD in the germline V gene. This CDR3 has 12 residues. The CDR3: CAISEEGNTIYF.

The chain uses TRBV20-1 and TRBJ1-1; TCRdb picks TRBD1, but there is no DNA to check that call. Germline loops: CDR1 DFQATT, CDR2 SNEGSKA (reference sequence). The CDR3 runs 14 residues. The CDR3 protein is CSARGTGANTEAFF.

The CDR3 sequence: CASRPGLAGQETQYF. The V call is TRBV6-2 or TRBV6-3, the J call TRBJ2-5; the D call from TCRdb, TRBD2, cannot be confirmed without DNA. The CDR3 has 15 residues. Germline CDR1 and CDR2: MNHEY and SVGEGT.

The rearrangement joins TRBV6-2 or TRBV6-3 to TRBJ2-3; TCRdb lists TRBD1, though no DNA is available to test this call. Germline V lookup: CDR1 MNHEY, CDR2 SVGEGT. CDR3 length equals 14 residues. This CDR3 reads CASSRGLATDTQYF.

The rearrangement joins TRBV7-6 to TRBJ2-6; TCRdb calls TRBD2, which cannot be checked without DNA. CDR1 and CDR2 (germline): SGHVS, FNYEAQ. This CDR3 spans 20 amino acids. This CDR3 is CASSPIPGASYISGANVLTF. Combining the CDR3 with reference TRBV7-6 and TRBJ2-6 gives the whole variable domain GAGVSQSPRYKVTKRGQDVALRCDPISGHVSLYWYRQALGQGPEFLTYFNYEAQQDKSGLPNDRFSAERPEGSISTLTIQRTEQRDSAMYRCASSPIPGASYISGANVLTFGAGSRLTVL.

The chain couples TRBV25-1 to TRBJ1-3; lacking DNA, the TRBD1 call made by TCRdb goes unchecked. The length of the CDR3 is 15 residues. CDR1 MGHDK and CDR2 SYGVNS come from the germline V gene. The CDR3 here is CASSEDRDSGNTIYF.

The V call is TRBV7-2, the J call TRBJ2-3; TCRdb names TRBD2, which stays unverified in the absence of DNA. The germline CDR1 and CDR2 sequences are SGHTA and FQGNSA. The CDR3 totals 21 residues. The CDR3 loop is CASSLVSRDSGGDASTDTQYF.

The chain employs TRBV29-1 and TRBJ1-2. CDR1 and CDR2 from the germline V gene are SQVTM and ANQGSEA. This CDR3 is built from 12 residues. This chain's CDR3 is CSVEEGPHGYTF.

The chain combines TRBV28 with TRBJ1-5. Germline CDR1 reads MDHEN; CDR2 reads SYDVKM. The CDR3 is 15 residues long. The CDR3 here is CASSLWSGSNQPQHF. Full variable domain (remainder filled in from reference TRBV28 and TRBJ1-5): DVKVTQSSRYLVKRTGEKVFLECVQDMDHENMFWYRQDPGLGLRLIYFSYDVKMKEKGDIPEGYSVSREKKERFSLILESASTNQTSMYLCASSLWSGSNQPQHFGDGTRLSIL.

The V gene is TRBV19, the J gene TRBJ1-5; without DNA, the TCRdb call of TRBD1 cannot be checked. Germline V lookup: CDR1 LNHDA, CDR2 SQIVND (reference sequence). This CDR3 has 19 residues. The CDR3 loop is CASTIDRGRGAYSNQPQHF. The variable domain in full, with the rest retrieved from reference TRBV19 and TRBJ1-5, is DGGITQSPKYLFRKEGQNVTLSCEQNLNHDAMYWYRQDPGQGLRLIYYSQIVNDFQKGDIAEGYSVSREKKESFPLTVTSAQKNPTAFYLCASTIDRGRGAYSNQPQHFGDGTRLSIL.

The rearrangement links TRBV4-3 to TRBJ2-5; TCRdb's assignment of TRBD2 cannot be checked, as there is no DNA. The CDR3 sequence is 19 residues long. CDR1 and CDR2 (germline): LGHNA, YSLEER. This CDR3 reads CASSQELVLAGLDGATQYF.

The chain couples TRBV6-2 or TRBV6-3 to TRBJ1-3. Germline lookup yields CDR1 MNHEY and CDR2 SVGEGT. The CDR3 has 11 amino acids. This CDR3 is CASSTGNTIYF.

This chain links TRBV21-1 with TRBJ1-6. TRBV21-1 is classified as a pseudogene. The CDR3 contains 16 residues. The CDR3 loop reads CASSTTRRSLNSPLHF.

V gene TRBV6-2 or TRBV6-3 combines with J gene TRBJ2-5; as DNA is missing, the TRBD1 call by TCRdb cannot be tested. The V gene's germline CDR1 is MNHEY and CDR2 SVGEGT. The CDR3 runs to 15 residues. CDR3 sequence reads: CASSDWDRGQETQYF.

The genes are TRBV28 and TRBJ1-2. The germline V gene encodes CDR1 MDHEN and CDR2 SYDVKM. CDR3 length: 15 residues. This CDR3 is CASLPQYNFPYGYTF.

This chain links TRBV25-1 with TRBJ2-2. Germline V gene data show CDR1 as MGHDK and CDR2 as SYGVNS. The length of the CDR3 is 14 residues. CDR3 in amino acids: CASSEVEESGELFF.

The chain combines TRBV7-9 with TRBJ2-7. The CDR3 totals 12 residues. The germline gives CDR1 SEHNR, CDR2 FQNEAQ (reference sequence). The CDR3 here is CASNLGFHEQYF.

The chain carries TRBV20-1 and TRBJ2-7; TCRdb reports TRBD2, a call that lacks DNA to check it against. CDR3 length equals 15 residues. Germline values: CDR1 DFQATT, CDR2 SNEGSKA (reference sequence). The chain's CDR3 is CSARLAGGLSYEQYF.

The V and J genes are TRBV27 and TRBJ1-1; the TRBD1 assignment by TCRdb is unverifiable without DNA. Germline V CDR1 and CDR2: MNHEY, SMNVEV (reference sequence). The CDR3 extends over 14 amino acids. This CDR3 reads CASSRQGAFTEAFF.

The CDR3 sequence is CSGRPGGADTEAFF. The chain uses TRBV29-1 and TRBJ1-1; there is no DNA to check the TCRdb D call of TRBD1. CDR3 size: 14 residues. Germline-derived CDR1 and CDR2 are SQVTM and ANQGSEA.

The rearrangement joins TRBV7-6 to TRBJ1-4; the TCRdb D gene call, TRBD1, has no DNA to confirm it. The germline V gene encodes CDR1 SGHVS and CDR2 FNYEAQ. The CDR3 extends over 16 amino acids. CDR3 protein: CASSLLETADNEKLFF.

This rearrangement joins TRBV29-1 to TRBJ1-6; no DNA is available, so the TRBD1 call from TCRdb remains unchecked. The CDR3 length is 16 residues. From germline, CDR1 is SQVTM and CDR2 ANQGSEA. CDR3 region: CSSWGGADRRGSPLHF.

The chain couples TRBV5-5 to TRBJ2-1. The germline gives CDR1 SGHKS, CDR2 YYEKEE (reference sequence). The CDR3 totals 11 residues. CDR3 sequence: CASILYNEQFF.

The chain carries TRBV5-5 and TRBJ2-7; TCRdb calls TRBD1, which cannot be checked without DNA. The germline gives CDR1 SGHKS, CDR2 YYEKEE (reference sequence). The CDR3 covers 14 residues. CDR3 residues: CASSPGQGAAEQYF.